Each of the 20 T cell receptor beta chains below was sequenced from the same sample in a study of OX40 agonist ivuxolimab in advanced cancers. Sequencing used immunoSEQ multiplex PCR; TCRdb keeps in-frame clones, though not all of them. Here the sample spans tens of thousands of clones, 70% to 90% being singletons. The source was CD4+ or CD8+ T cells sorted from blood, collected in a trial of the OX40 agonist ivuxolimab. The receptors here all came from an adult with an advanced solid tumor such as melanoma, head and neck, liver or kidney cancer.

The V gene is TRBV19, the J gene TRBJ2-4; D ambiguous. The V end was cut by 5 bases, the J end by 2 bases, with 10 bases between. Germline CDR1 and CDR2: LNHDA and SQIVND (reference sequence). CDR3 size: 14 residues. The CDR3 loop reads CASSSWTSKNIQYF. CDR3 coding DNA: TGTGCCAGTAGTTCCTGGACCTCCAAAAACATTCAGTACTTC.

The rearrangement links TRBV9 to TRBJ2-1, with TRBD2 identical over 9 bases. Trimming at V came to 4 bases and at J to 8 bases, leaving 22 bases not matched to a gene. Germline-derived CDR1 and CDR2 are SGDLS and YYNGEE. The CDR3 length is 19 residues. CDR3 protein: CASSLGDQRLADGKDEQFF. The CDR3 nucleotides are TGTGCCAGCAGCTTAGGGGACCAACGACTAGCGGATGGAAAGGATGAGCAGTTCTTC.

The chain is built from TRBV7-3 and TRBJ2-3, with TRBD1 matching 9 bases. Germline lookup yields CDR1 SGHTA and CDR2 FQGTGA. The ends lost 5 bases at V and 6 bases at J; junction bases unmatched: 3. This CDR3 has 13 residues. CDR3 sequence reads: CASSLQGADTQYF. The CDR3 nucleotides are TGTGCCAGCAGCCTACAGGGGGCGGATACGCAGTATTTT.

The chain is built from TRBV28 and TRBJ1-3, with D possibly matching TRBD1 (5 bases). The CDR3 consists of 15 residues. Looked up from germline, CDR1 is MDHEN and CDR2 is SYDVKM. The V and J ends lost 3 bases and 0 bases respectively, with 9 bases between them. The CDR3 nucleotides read TGTGCCAGCAGTTTTCACAGGAGCTCTGGAAACACCATATATTTT. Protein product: CASSFHRSSGNTIYF.

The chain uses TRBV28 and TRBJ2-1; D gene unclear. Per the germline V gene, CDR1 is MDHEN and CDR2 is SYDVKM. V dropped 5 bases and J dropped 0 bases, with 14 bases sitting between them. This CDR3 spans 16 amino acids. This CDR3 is CASSLTTRSSYNEQFF. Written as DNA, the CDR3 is TGTGCCAGCAGTCTTACGACTCGGAGCTCCTACAATGAGCAGTTCTTC.

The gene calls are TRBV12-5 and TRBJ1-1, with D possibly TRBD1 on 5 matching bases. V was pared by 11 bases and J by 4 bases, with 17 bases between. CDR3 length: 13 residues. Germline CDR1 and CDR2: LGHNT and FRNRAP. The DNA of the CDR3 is TGTGCTTCACGAGGAGGGGATAGCACTGAAGCTTTCTTT. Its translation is CASRGGDSTEAFF. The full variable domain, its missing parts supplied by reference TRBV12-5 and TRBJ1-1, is DARVTQTPRHKVTEMGQEVTMRCQPILGHNTVFWYRQTMMQGLELLAYFRNRAPLDDSGMPKDRFSAEMPDATLATLKIQPSEPRDSAVYFCASRGGDSTEAFFGQGTRLTVV.

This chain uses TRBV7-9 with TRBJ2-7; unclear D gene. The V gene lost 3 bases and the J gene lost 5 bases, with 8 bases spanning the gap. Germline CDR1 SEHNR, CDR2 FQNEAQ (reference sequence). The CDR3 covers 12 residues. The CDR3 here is CASSFVWDEQYF. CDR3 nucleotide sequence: TGTGCCAGCAGCTTCGTATGGGACGAGCAGTACTTC. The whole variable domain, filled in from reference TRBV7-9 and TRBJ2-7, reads DTGVSQNPRHKITKRGQNVTFRCDPISEHNRLYWYRQTLGQGPEFLTYFQNEAQLEKSRLLSDRFSAERPKGSFSTLEIQRTEQGDSAMYLCASSFVWDEQYFGPGTRLTVT.

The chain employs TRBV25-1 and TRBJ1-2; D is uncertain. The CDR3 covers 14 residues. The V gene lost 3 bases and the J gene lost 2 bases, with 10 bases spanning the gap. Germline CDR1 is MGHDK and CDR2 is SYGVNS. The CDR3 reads CASSDIGSNYGYTF. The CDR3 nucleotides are TGTGCCAGCAGTGATATCGGGTCCAACTATGGCTACACCTTC.

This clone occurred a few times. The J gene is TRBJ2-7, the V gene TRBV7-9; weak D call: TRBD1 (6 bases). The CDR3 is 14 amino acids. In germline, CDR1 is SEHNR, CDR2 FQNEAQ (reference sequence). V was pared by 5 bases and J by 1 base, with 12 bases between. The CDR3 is CASSEDRTSYEQYF. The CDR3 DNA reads TGTGCCAGCAGCGAAGACAGGACATCCTACGAGCAGTACTTC.

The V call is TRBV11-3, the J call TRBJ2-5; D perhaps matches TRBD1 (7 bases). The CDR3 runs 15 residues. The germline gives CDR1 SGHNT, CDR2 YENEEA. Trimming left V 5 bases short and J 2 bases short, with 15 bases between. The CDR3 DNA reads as TGTGCCAGCAGCCCAGGGGGGACTGGACAAGAGACCCAGTACTTC. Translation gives CASSPGGTGQETQYF.

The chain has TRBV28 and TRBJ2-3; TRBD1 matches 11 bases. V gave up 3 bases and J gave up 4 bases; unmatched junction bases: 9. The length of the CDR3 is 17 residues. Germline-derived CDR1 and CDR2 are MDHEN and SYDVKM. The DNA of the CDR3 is TGTGCCAGCAGTTTGCAGAGACGGGACAGGGGGTCAGATACGCAGTATTTT. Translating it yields CASSLQRRDRGSDTQYF.

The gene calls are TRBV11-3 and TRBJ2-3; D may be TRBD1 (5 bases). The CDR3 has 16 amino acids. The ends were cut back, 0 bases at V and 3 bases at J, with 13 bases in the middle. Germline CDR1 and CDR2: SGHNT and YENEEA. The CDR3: CASSLDRKGNTDTQYF. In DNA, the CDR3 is TGTGCCAGCAGCTTAGATAGAAAGGGGAATACAGATACGCAGTATTTT.

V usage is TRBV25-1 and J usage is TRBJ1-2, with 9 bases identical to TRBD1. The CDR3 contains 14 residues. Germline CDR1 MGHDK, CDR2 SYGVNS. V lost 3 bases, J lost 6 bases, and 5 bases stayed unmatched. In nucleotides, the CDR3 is TGTGCCAGCAGTGACTACAGGGGGCTGAATGGCTACACCTTC. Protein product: CASSDYRGLNGYTF.

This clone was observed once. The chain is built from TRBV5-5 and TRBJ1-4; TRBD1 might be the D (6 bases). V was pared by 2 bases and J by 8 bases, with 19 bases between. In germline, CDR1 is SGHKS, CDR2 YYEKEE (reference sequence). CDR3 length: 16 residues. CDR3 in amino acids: CASSFPQDRLEEKLFF. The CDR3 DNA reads TGTGCCAGCAGCTTCCCTCAGGACAGACTGGAAGAAAAACTGTTTTTT.

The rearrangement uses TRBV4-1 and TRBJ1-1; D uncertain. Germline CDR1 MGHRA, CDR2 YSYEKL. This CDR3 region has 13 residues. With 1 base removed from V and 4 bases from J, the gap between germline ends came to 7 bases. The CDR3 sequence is CASSQGAGTEAFF. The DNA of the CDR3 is TGCGCCAGCAGCCAAGGCGCGGGCACTGAAGCTTTCTTT.

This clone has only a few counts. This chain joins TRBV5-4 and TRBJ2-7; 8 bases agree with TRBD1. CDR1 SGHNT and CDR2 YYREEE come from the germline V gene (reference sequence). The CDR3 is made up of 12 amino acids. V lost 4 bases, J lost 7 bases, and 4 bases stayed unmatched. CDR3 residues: CASSIGTGEQYF. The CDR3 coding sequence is TGTGCCAGCAGCATAGGGACAGGTGAGCAGTACTTC. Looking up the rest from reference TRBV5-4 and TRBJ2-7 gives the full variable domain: ETGVTQSPTHLIKTRGQQVTLRCSSQSGHNTVSWYQQALGQGPQFIFQYYREEENGRGNFPPRFSGLQFPNYSSELNVNALELDDSALYLCASSIGTGEQYFGPGTRLTVT.

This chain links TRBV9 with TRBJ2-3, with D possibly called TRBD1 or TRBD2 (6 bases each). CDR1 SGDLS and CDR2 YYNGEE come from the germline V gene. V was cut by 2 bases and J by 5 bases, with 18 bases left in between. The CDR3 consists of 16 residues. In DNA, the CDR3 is TGTGCCAGCAGCGTCCTGAGCACGGGGGCCATAGATACGCAGTATTTT. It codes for CASSVLSTGAIDTQYF.

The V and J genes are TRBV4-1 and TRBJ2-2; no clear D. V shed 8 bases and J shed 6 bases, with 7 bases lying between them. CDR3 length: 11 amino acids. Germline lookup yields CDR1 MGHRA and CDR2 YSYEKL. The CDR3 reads CASRGSGELFF. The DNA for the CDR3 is TGCGCCAGCCGTGGGTCCGGGGAGCTGTTTTTT.

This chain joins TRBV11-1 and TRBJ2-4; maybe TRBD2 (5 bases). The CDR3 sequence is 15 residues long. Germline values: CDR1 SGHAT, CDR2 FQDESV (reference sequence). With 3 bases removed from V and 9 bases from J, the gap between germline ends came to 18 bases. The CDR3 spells CASSFGVAAEGIQYF. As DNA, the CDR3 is TGTGCCAGCAGCTTCGGGGTTGCAGCCGAGGGCATTCAGTACTTC. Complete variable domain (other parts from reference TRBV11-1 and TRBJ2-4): EAEVAQSPRYKITEKSQAVAFWCDPISGHATLYWYRQILGQGPELLVQFQDESVVDDSQLPKDRFSAERLKGVDSTLKIQPAELGDSAMYLCASSFGVAAEGIQYFGAGTRLSVL.

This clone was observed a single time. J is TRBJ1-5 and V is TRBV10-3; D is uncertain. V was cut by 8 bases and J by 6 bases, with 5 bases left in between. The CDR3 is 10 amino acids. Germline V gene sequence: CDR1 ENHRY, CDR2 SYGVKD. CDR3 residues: CAIDLQPQHF. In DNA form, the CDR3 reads TGTGCCATCGATCTTCAGCCCCAGCATTTT.